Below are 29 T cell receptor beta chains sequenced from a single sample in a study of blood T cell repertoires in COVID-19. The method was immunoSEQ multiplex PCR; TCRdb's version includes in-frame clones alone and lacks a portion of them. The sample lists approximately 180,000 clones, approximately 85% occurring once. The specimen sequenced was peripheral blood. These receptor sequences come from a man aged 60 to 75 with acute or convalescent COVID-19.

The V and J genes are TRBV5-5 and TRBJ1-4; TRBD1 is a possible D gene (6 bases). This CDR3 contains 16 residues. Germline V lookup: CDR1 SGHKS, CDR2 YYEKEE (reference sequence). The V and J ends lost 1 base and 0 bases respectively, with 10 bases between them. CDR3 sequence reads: CASSLRTVATNEKLFF. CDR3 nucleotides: TGTGCCAGCAGCTTGCGGACAGTTGCAACTAATGAAAAACTGTTTTTT.

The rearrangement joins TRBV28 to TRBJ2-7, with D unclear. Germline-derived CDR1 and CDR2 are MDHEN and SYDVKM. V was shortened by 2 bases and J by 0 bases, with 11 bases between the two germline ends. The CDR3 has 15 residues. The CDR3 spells CASSLPPQVSYEQYF. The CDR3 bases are TGTGCCAGCAGTTTACCCCCCCAGGTCTCCTACGAGCAGTACTTC.

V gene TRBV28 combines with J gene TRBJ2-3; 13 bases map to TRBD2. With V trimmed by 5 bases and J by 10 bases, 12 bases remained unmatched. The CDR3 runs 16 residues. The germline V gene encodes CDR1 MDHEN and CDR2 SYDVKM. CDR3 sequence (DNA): TGTGCCAGCAGTCCTCCGGGACTAGCGGGGTACTATCCGCAGTATTTT. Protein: CASSPPGLAGYYPQYF.

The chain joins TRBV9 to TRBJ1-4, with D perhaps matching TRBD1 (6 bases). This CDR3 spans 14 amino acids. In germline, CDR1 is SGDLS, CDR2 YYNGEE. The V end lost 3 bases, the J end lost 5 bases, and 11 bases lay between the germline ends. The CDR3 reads CASSADRLNEKLFF. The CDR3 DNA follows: TGTGCCAGCAGCGCCGACAGGCTAAATGAAAAACTGTTTTTT.

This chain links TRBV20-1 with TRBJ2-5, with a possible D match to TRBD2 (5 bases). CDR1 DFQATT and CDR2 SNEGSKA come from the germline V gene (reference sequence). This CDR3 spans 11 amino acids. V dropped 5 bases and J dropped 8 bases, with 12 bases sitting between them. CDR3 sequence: CSAQGPGTQYF. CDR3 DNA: TGCAGTGCTCAAGGGCCGGGAACCCAGTACTTC.

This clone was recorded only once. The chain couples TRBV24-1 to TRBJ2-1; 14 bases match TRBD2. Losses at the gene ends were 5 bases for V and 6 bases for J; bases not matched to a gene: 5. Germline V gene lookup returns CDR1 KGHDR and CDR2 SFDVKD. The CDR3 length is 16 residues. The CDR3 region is CATSVLGTSGGNEQFF. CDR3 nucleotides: TGTGCCACCAGTGTCTTAGGGACTAGCGGGGGCAATGAGCAGTTCTTC.

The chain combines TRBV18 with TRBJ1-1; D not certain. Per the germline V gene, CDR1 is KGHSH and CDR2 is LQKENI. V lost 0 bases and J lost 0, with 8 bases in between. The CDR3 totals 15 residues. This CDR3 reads CASSPPSPLNTEAFF. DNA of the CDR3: TGTGCCAGCTCACCACCGAGTCCCCTGAACACTGAAGCTTTCTTT.

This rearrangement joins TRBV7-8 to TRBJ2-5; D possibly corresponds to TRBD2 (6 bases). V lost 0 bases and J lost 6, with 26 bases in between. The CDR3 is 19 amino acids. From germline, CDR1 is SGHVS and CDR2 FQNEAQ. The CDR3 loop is CASSLAAGFEGIGRKTQYF. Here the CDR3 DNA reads TGTGCCAGCAGCTTAGCTGCGGGGTTCGAGGGAATCGGGAGAAAGACCCAGTACTTC.

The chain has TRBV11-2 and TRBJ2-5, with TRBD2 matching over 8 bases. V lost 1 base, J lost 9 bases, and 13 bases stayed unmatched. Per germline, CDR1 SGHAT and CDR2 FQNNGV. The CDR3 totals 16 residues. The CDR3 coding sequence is TGTGCCAGCAGCTTAGCGGCTAGCGGGCGCGTCCTCCCCCAGTACTTC. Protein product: CASSLAASGRVLPQYF.

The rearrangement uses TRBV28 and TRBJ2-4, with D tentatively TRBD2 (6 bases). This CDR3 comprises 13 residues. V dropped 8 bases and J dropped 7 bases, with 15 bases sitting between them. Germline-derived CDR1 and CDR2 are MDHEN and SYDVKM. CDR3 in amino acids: CASLRAGSNIQYF. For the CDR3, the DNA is TGTGCCAGCCTTCGCGCGGGATCGAACATTCAGTACTTC. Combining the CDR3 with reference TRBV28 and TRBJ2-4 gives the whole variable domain DVKVTQSSRYLVKRTGEKVFLECVQDMDHENMFWYRQDPGLGLRLIYFSYDVKMKEKGDIPEGYSVSREKKERFSLILESASTNQTSMYLCASLRAGSNIQYFGAGTRLSVL.

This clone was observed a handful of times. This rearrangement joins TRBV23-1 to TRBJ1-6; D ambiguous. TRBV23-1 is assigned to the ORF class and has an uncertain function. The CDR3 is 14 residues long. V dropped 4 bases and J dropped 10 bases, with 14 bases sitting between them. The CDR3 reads CASSPTGIGSPLHF. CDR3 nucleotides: TGCGCCAGCAGTCCCACGGGAATAGGGTCACCCCTCCACTTT.

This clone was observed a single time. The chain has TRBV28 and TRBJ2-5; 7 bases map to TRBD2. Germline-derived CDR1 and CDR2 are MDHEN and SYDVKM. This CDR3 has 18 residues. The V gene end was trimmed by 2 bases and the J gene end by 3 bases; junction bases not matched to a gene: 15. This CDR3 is CASSLVGGRSKREETQYF. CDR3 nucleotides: TGTGCCAGCAGTTTAGTAGGCGGGAGAAGTAAGAGGGAAGAGACCCAGTACTTC.

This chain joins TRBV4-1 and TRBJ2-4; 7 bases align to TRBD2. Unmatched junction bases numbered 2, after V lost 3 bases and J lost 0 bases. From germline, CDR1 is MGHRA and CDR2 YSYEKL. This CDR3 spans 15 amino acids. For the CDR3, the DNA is TGCGCCAGCAGCCACGGGAGGATAGCCAAAAACATTCAGTACTTC. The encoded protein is CASSHGRIAKNIQYF.

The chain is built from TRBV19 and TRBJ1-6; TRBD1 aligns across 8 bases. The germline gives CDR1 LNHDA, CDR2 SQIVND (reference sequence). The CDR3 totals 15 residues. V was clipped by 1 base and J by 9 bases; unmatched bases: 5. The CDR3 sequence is CASSIVDQGASPLHF. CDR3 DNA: TGTGCCAGTAGTATAGTGGATCAGGGGGCTTCACCCCTCCACTTT.

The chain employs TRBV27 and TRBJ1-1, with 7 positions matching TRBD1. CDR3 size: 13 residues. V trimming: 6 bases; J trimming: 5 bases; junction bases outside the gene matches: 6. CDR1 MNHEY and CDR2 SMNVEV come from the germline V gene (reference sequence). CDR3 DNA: TGTGCCAGCAGCACCAGGGGGGCAACTGAAGCTTTCTTT. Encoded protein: CASSTRGATEAFF.

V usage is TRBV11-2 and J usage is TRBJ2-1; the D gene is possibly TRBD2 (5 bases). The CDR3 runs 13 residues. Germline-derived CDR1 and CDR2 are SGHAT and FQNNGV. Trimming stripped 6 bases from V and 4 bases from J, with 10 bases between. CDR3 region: CASSPRAYNEQFF. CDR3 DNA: TGTGCCAGCAGTCCGAGGGCATACAATGAGCAGTTCTTC.

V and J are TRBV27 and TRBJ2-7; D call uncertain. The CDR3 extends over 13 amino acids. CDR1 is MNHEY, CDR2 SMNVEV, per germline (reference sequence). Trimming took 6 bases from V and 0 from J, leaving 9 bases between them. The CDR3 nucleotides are TGTGCCAGCAGATCCCTCTCCTCCTACGAGCAGTACTTC. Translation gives CASRSLSSYEQYF.

This CDR3 is CASSPPGTGTEKLFF. CDR3 nucleotides: TGTGCCAGCAGTCCCCCTGGGACAGGGACTGAAAAACTGTTTTTT. The chain combines TRBV27 with TRBJ1-4; 9 bases align to TRBD1. V lost 5 bases, J lost 7 bases, and 8 bases stayed unmatched. There are 15 residues in the CDR3. CDR1 MNHEY and CDR2 SMNVEV come from the germline V gene (reference sequence).

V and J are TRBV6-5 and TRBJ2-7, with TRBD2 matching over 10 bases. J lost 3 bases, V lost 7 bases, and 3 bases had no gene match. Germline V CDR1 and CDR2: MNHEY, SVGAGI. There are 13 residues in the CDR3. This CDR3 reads CASNRLAGYEQYF. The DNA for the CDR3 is TGTGCCAGCAATAGACTAGCGGGCTACGAGCAGTACTTC.

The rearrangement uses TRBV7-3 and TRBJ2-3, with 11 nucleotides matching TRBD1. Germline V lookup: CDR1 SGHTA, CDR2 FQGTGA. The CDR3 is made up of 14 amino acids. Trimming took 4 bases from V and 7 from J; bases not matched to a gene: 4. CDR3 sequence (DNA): TGTGCCAGCAGCTCTGGGACAGGGGGAAATACGCAGTATTTT. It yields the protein CASSSGTGGNTQYF.

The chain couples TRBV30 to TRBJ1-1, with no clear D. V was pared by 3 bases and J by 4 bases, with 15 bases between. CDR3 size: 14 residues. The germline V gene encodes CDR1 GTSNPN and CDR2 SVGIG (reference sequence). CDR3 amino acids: CAWSAAVRGTEAFF. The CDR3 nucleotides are TGTGCCTGGAGCGCAGCCGTACGAGGCACTGAAGCTTTCTTT.

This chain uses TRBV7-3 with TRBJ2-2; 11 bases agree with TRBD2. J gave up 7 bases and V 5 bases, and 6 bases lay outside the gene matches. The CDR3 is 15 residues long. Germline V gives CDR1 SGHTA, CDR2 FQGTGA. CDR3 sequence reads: CASSRTSGSGGELFF. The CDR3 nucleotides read TGTGCCAGCAGCCGGACTAGCGGGTCTGGCGGGGAGCTGTTTTTT.

CDR3 loop: CASRKQGDSTGELFF. The CDR3 region has the DNA TGCGCCAGCAGGAAACAGGGCGATAGCACCGGGGAGCTGTTTTTT. The chain is built from TRBV23-1 and TRBJ2-2; D is possibly TRBD1 (6 bases). TRBV23-1 has ORF status, its function being uncertain. This CDR3 is 15 amino acids long. Trimming took off 6 bases at V and 4 bases at J, with 15 bases between the two ends.

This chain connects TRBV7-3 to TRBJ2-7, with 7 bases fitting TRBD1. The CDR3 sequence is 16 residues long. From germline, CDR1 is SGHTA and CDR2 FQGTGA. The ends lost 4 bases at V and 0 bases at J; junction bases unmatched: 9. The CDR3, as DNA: TGTGCCAGCAGCTGGACCGGGACAGCCAGCTCCTACGAGCAGTACTTC. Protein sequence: CASSWTGTASSYEQYF.

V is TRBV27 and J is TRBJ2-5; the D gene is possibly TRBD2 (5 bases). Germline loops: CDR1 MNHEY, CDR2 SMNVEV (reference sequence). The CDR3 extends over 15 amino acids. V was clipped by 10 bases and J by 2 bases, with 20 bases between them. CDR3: CATKDGIGKQETQYF. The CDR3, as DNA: TGTGCCACCAAAGACGGGATAGGAAAACAAGAGACCCAGTACTTC.

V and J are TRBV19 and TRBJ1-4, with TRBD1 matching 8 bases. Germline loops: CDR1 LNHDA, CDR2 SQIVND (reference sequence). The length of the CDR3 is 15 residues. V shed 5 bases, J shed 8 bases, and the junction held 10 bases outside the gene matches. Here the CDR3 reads CASSGATGGGEKLFF. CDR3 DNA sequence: TGTGCCAGTAGTGGGGCAACAGGGGGTGGCGAAAAACTGTTTTTT.

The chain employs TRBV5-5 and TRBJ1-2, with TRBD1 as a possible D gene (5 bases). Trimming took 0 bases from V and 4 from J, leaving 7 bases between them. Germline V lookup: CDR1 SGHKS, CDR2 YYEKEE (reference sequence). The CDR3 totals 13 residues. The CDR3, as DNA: TGTGCCAGCAGCTTGGCACAGGTCTATGGCTACACCTTC. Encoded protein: CASSLAQVYGYTF. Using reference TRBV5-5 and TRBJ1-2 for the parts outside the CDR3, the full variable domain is DAGVTQSPTHLIKTRGQQVTLRCSPISGHKSVSWYQQVLGQGPQFIFQYYEKEERGRGNFPDRFSARQFPNYSSELNVNALLLGDSALYLCASSLAQVYGYTFGSGTRLTVV.

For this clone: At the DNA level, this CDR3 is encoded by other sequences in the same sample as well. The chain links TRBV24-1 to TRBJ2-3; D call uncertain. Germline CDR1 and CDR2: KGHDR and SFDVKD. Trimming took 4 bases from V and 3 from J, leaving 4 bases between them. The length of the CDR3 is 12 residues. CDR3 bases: TGTGCCACCAGTGAGTATACAGATACGCAGTATTTT. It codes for CATSEYTDTQYF.

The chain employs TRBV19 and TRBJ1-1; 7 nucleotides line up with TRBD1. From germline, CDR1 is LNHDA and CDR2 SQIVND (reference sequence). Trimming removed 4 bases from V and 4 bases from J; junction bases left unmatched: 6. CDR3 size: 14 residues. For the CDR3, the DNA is TGTGCCAGTAGTACACGACAGGGTGCCACTGAAGCTTTCTTT. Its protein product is CASSTRQGATEAFF.